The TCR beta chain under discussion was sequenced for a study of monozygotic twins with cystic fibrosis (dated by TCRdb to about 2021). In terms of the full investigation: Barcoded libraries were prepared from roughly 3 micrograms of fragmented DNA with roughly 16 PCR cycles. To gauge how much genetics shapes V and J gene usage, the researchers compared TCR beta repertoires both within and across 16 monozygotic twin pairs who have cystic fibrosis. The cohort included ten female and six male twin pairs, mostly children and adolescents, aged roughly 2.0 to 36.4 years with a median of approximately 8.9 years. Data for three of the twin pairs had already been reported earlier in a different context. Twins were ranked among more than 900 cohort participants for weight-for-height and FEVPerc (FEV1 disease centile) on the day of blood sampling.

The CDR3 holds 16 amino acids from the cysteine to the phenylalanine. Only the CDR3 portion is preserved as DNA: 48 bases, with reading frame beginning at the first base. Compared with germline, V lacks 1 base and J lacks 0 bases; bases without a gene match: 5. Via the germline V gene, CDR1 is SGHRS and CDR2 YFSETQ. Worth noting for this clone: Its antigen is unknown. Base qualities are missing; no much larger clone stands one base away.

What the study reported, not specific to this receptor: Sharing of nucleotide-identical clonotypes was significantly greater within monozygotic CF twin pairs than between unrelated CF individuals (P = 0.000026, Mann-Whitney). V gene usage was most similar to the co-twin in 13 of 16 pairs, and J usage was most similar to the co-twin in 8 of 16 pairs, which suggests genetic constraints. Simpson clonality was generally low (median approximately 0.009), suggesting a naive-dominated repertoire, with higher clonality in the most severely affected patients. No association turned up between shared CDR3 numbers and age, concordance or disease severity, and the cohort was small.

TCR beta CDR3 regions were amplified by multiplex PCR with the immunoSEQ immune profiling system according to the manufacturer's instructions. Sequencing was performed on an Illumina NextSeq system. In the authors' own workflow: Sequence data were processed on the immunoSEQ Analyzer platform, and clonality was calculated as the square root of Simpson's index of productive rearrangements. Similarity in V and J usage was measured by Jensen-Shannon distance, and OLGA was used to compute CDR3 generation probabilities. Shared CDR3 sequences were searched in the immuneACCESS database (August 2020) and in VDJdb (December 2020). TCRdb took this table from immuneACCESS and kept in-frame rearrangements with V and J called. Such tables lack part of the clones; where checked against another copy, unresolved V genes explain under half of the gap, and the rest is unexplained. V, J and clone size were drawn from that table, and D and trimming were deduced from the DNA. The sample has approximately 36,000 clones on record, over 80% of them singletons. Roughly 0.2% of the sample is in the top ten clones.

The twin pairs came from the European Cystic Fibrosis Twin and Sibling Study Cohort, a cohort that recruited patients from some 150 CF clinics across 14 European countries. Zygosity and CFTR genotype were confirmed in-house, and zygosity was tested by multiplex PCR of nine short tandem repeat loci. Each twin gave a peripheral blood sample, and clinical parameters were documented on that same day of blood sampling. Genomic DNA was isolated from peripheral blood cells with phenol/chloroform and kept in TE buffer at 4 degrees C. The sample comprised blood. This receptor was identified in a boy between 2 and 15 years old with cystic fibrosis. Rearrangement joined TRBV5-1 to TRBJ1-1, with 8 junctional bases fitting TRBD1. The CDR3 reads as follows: CASSLRRTGMNTEAFF. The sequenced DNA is TGCGCCAGCAGCTTGAGAAGGACAGGGATGAACACTGAAGCTTTCTTT.